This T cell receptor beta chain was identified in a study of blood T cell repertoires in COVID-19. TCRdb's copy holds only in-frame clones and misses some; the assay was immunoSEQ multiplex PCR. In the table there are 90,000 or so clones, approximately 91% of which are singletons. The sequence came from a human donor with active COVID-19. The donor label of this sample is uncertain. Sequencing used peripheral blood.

In DNA, the CDR3 is TGTGCCAGCAGTTACCGCGAGAATGGTGAGACCCAGTACTTC. It yields the protein CASSYRENGETQYF. The chain employs TRBV6-2 or TRBV6-3 and TRBJ2-5; D is ambiguous. The germline V gene encodes CDR1 MNHEY and CDR2 SVGEGT. The CDR3 loop spans 14 amino acids. Trimming shortened V by 2 bases and J by 5 bases, and 12 bases separated the two germline ends.